This entry features one T cell receptor (beta chain) sequence. It has no known antigen specificity. Per-base qualities were not stored, and no clone one base away is much larger. The entry originates in a study of blood T cell repertoires in COVID-19 (dated by TCRdb to 2018 to 2020). About the study as a whole: Samples covering the acute and convalescent phases of COVID-19 were provided by collaborators in the United States, Italy and Spain. Nearly every sample came with metadata listing a de-identified subject ID, COVID-19 status, age in years and sex. Subjects who had been exposed to COVID-19, were actively infected with it, or had recovered from it provided the deeply sampled blood TCRbeta repertoires that made up the dataset. The samples were drawn from two sources: the first 160 participants of the ongoing ImmuneRACE study, and about 1,300 subjects contributed by 6 global collaborators. The repertoires were released in a freely available public database meant as a resource for research on the immune response to SARS-CoV-2. The prospective study material was composed of cDNA or gDNA derived from T cells, B-cell-depleted T cells, or PBMCs. HLA class I and class II types, where available, came from metadata supplied by the sample provider rather than from assay-based typing.

The CDR3 runs 15 amino acids, cysteine and phenylalanine included. The sequence is cut down to CDR3 DNA, 45 bases in frame from base 1. Germline trimming amounts to 6 bases on V and 8 bases on J, with 9 as the count of junction bases outside the gene matches. Based on the germline V gene, the CDR1 and CDR2 sequences are SGHRS and YFSETQ. TCRbeta CDR3 regions were amplified from genomic DNA using the immunoSEQ Assay, a bias-controlled multiplex PCR. On the study's bioinformatics: The number of nucleated cells in each sample was estimated from the amplification of reference gene primers within the assay. To quantify the absolute abundance of each unique TCRbeta CDR3 rearrangement, sequence reads were collapsed and filtered. Productive Simpson clonality was computed per sample as the square root of Simpson's diversity index over productive rearrangements. TCRdb's version of the immuneACCESS table is confined to in-frame rearrangements and falls short of the full clone set. An unresolved V gene accounts for under half of the shortfall where checked; the remainder is of unknown origin. The V and J calls and clone size come from that table; D and trimming were worked out from the DNA. A total of fewer than 95,000 clones appear in this sample, more than 70% of them only once. The top ten clones comprise over 0.35% of the sample.

Each collaborating institution followed its own protocols to collect whole blood in K2EDTA tubes. Collaborator samples were shipped for TCRbeta analysis as frozen whole blood, isolated PBMCs, or DNA extracted from either sample type. Points the paper makes about the study in general: The amount of clinical and demographic metadata varied by source and participant and was provided uncurated.

Material: peripheral blood. The sequence was obtained from a man in his sixties with acute or convalescent COVID-19. The V and J genes are TRBV5-1 and TRBJ2-1; TRBD2 agrees with 12 junctional bases. CDR3 loop: CASTSTSGRGDEQFF. The nucleotide sequence reads as follows: TGCGCCAGCACCTCGACTAGCGGGAGAGGCGATGAGCAGTTCTTC.